The 10 T cell receptor beta chains presented below share a single source sample, sequenced in a study of T cells expressing NK-cell markers. TCRdb reprocessed the 5' RACE reads, keeping one entry per CDR3 protein, no DNA. Its listing shows 150,000 to 180,000 distinct CDR3 sequences. Sequencing input: blood T cells: a sorted CD56 or NKG2C T cell subset, CD4+ or CD8+ T cells, or bulk PBMC T cells (not recorded which). The receptor set was obtained from a woman in her fifties or sixties in good health.

This sequence joins TRBV10-3 and TRBJ2-2. The CDR3 spans 13 residues. Looked up from germline, CDR1 is ENHRY and CDR2 is SYGVKD. Here the CDR3 reads CALLDENTGELFF.

J is TRBJ2-5 and V is TRBV12-3 or TRBV12-4; TCRdb proposes TRBD1, but this gene call is untestable without DNA. The CDR3 contains 13 residues. CDR3 in amino acids: CASSSDREETQYF.

The chain uses TRBV9 and TRBJ2-4; TCRdb outputs TRBD1, but without DNA this stays unchecked. The CDR3 runs 14 residues. From germline, CDR1 is SGDLS and CDR2 YYNGEE. The CDR3 sequence is CASSVSGYENIQYF.

The chain uses TRBV7-2 and TRBJ1-4; TCRdb's assignment of TRBD1 cannot be checked, as there is no DNA. The CDR3 sequence is 13 residues long. The germline CDR1 and CDR2 sequences are SGHTA and FQGNSA. CDR3 loop: CASNTGNNEKLFF.

The CDR3 loop reads CASSLDRSGNTIYF. The chain combines TRBV12-3 or TRBV12-4 with TRBJ1-3. The CDR3 consists of 14 residues.

The genes are TRBV5-4 and TRBJ2-1; as DNA is missing, the TRBD2 call by TCRdb cannot be tested. Germline CDR1 SGHNT, CDR2 YYREEE (reference sequence). CDR3 length: 16 amino acids. This CDR3 is CASSSAGTYSYNEQFF. The full variable domain, in which reference TRBV5-4 and TRBJ2-1 provide the parts outside the CDR3, is ETGVTQSPTHLIKTRGQQVTLRCSSQSGHNTVSWYQQALGQGPQFIFQYYREEENGRGNFPPRFSGLQFPNYSSELNVNALELDDSALYLCASSSAGTYSYNEQFFGPGTRLTVL.

The chain has TRBV13 and TRBJ2-7; TCRdb outputs TRBD1, but without DNA this stays unchecked. Germline V CDR1 and CDR2: PRHDT, FYEKMQ (reference sequence). CDR3 length: 15 amino acids. CDR3 in amino acids: CASSSPYRGRYEQYF.

J is TRBJ2-1 and V is TRBV10-3; TCRdb calls TRBD2, which cannot be checked without DNA. The length of the CDR3 is 13 residues. Germline V lookup: CDR1 ENHRY, CDR2 SYGVKD. The CDR3 reads CATELAGGNEQFF.

The chain combines TRBV19 with TRBJ2-5. The CDR3 has 15 amino acids. The germline V gene has CDR1 LNHDA and CDR2 SQIVND (reference sequence). CDR3 in amino acids: CASSIRRQEKETQYF.

This chain joins TRBV14 and TRBJ2-2; TCRdb reports TRBD1, a call that lacks DNA to check it against. CDR3 size: 14 residues. Germline-derived CDR1 and CDR2 are SGHDN and FVKESK. The CDR3 spells CASSQAPSIGELFF.